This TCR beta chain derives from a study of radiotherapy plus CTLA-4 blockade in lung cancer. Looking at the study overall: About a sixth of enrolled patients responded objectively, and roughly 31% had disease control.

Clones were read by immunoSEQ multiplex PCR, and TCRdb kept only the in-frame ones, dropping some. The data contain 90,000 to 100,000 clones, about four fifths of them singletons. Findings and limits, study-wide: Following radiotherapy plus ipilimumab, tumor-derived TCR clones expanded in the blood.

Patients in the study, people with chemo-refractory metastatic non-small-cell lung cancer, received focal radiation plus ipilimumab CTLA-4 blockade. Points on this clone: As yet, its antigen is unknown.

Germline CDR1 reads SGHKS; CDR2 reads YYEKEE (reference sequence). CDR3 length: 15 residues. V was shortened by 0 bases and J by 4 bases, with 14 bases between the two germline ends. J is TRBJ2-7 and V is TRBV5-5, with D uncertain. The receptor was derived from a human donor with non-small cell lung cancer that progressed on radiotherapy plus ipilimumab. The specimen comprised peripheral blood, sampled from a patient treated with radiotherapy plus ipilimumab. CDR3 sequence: CASSLDGPGGYEQYV. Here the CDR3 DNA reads TGTGCCAGCAGCTTGGACGGTCCGGGCGGATACGAGCAGTACGTC.